This is a list of T cell receptor beta chains from one sample in a study of cytomegalovirus exposure and HLA in healthy donors. Generated by immunoSEQ multiplex PCR, the TCRdb table keeps only in-frame clones and is missing some. The profile shows some 150,000 clones, around three quarters of them singletons. The specimen was PBMCs. The receptors shown here come from a man aged 40-50 years in good health and CMV-seronegative. The CDR3 runs from the conserved cysteine through the conserved F or W. D genes are given only for firm matches. Some rows have no size entry. The others give once, few or many, or a class for an expanded clone.

size	D	V	J	CDR3	DNA
NA	TRBD2	TRBV5-6	TRBJ2-7	CASSRGGSSTSQVEQYF	TGTGCCAGCAGCCGGGGGGGTTCTAGTACTAGTCAGGTCGAGCAGTACTTC
few	TRBD2	TRBV5-1	TRBJ2-1	CASSLERGDGQEQFF	TGCGCCAGCAGCTTGGAGCGGGGGGATGGCCAGGAGCAGTTCTTC
once	NA	TRBV19	TRBJ2-1	CASSGGQGVTSGYHNEQFF	TGTGCCAGTAGCGGGGGACAGGGGGTGACTAGCGGGTATCACAATGAGCAGTTCTTC
NA	TRBD2	TRBV5-6	TRBJ2-5	CAGSWGLAQETQYF	TGTGCCGGCAGCTGGGGACTAGCCCAAGAGACCCAGTACTTC
NA	NA	TRBV5-1	TRBJ2-7	CASSQGASGKLGEQYF	TGCGCCAGCAGCCAGGGGGCTAGCGGGAAACTCGGCGAGCAGTACTTC
NA	TRBD2	TRBV9	TRBJ2-2	CASSVASSGGRLGELFF	TGTGCCAGCAGCGTAGCAAGCTCGGGGGGACGTTTGGGGGAGCTGTTTTTT
few	TRBD2	TRBV2	TRBJ2-1	CASTGREGYNEQFF	TGTGCCAGCACGGGGCGGGAGGGATACAATGAGCAGTTCTTC
NA	NA	TRBV29-1	TRBJ1-1	CSVETGDNTEAFF	TGCAGCGTTGAGACAGGAGATAACACTGAAGCTTTCTTT
NA	NA	TRBV5-1	TRBJ2-6	CASSSYRDTTSGANVLTF	TGCGCCAGCAGCTCTTACCGGGACACAACCTCTGGGGCCAACGTCCTGACTTTC
NA	NA	TRBV5-4	TRBJ2-3	CASSLDLTDTQYF	TGTGCCAGCAGCTTGGACTTAACAGATACGCAGTATTTT
NA	NA	TRBV4-1	TRBJ1-2	CASSQDRFATSYFF	TGCGCCAGCAGCCAAGACCGGTTCGCCACCTCTTATTTCTTC
NA	NA	TRBV11-2	TRBJ2-1	CASSTPTVAKNEQFF	TGTGCCAGCAGCACCCCGACAGTCGCAAAAAATGAGCAGTTCTTC
NA	TRBD2	TRBV30	TRBJ2-1	CAWSNKREARDEQFF	TGTGCCTGGAGTAACAAGCGGGAGGCAAGAGACGAGCAGTTCTTC